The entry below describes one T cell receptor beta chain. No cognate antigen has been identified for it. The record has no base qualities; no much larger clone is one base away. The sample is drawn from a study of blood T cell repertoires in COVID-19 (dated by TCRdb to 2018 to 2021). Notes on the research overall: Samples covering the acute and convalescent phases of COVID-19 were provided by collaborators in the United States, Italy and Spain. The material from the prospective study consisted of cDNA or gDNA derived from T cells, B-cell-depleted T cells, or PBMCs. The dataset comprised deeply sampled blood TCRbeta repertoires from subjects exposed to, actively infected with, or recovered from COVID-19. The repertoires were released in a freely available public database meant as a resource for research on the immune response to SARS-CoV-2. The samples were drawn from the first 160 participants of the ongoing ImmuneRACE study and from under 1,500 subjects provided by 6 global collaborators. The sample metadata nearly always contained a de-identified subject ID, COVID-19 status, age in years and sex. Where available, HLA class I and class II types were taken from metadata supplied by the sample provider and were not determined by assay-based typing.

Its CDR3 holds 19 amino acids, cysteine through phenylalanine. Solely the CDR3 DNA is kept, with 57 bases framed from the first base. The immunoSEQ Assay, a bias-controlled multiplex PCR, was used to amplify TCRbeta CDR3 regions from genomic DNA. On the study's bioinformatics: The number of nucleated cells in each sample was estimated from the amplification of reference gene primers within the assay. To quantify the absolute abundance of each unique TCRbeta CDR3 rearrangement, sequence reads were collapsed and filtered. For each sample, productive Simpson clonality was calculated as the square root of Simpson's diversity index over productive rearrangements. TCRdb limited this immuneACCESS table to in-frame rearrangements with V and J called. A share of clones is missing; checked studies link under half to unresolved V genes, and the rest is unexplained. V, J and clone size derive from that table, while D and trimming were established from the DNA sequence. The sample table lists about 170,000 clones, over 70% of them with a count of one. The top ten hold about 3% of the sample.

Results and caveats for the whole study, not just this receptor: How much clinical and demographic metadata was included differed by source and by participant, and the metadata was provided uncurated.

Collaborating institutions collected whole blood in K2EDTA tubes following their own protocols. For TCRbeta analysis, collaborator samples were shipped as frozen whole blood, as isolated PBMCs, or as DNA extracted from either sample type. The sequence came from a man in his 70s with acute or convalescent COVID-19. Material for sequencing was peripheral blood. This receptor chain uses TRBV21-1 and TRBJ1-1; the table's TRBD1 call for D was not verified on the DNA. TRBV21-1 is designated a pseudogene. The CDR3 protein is CASSKSLTMPGVAHTEAFF. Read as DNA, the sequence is TGTGCCAGCAGCAAATCTTTAACGATGCCAGGGGTGGCCCACACTGAAGCTTTCTTT.